These 17 T cell receptor beta chains came from one sample sequenced in a study of cytomegalovirus exposure and HLA in healthy donors. The PCR was carried out with 60 Vbeta primers and 13 Jbeta primers. Clones were sequenced by immunoSEQ multiplex PCR, and TCRdb holds only the in-frame ones, with some missing. The sample carries roughly 200,000 clones, 70% recorded once. What was sequenced was PBMCs. The origin of the receptors is a man in his forties in good health and CMV-seropositive.

The V gene is TRBV4-3, the J gene TRBJ2-1, with TRBD1 as a possible D gene (6 bases). The V end was cut by 4 bases, the J end by 0 bases, with 13 bases between. Germline V gene data show CDR1 as LGHNA and CDR2 as YSLEER. The CDR3 contains 16 residues. The chain's CDR3 is CASSPVVGASYNEQFF. The CDR3 region has the DNA TGCGCCAGCAGCCCAGTGGTGGGGGCCTCCTACAATGAGCAGTTCTTC.

This clone was picked up a small number of times. The CDR3 loop is CASSTGRQGSPELFF. The DNA of the CDR3 is TGCGCCAGCAGCACAGGGAGACAGGGTAGTCCAGAGCTGTTTTTT. The rearrangement uses TRBV5-1 and TRBJ2-2; the match to TRBD1 covers 7 bases. Per germline, CDR1 SGHRS and CDR2 YFSETQ. The J segment lost 11 bases and the V segment lost 4 bases, leaving 14 bases of the junction unmatched. The CDR3 sequence is 15 residues long.

V usage is TRBV5-1 and J usage is TRBJ2-5; TRBD2 aligns across 10 bases. The CDR3 spans 15 residues. CDR1 is SGHRS, CDR2 YFSETQ, per germline. V dropped 4 bases and J dropped 2; count of bases not matched to a gene: 5. This CDR3 is CASSRDSGGQETQYF. CDR3 nucleotide sequence: TGCGCCAGCAGCCGGGATAGCGGGGGGCAAGAGACCCAGTACTTC.

Remarks on this clone: The same CDR3 is also encoded by other DNA sequences in this sample. The chain combines TRBV15 with TRBJ2-5; D is uncertain. Germline CDR1 reads LNHNV; CDR2 reads YYDKDF (reference sequence). The V end lost 0 bases, the J end lost 4 bases, and 3 bases lay between the germline ends. CDR3 length: 12 residues. DNA of the CDR3: TGTGCCACCAGCAGAGACGGAGAGACCCAGTACTTC. Translating it yields CATSRDGETQYF.

The J gene is TRBJ2-4, the V gene TRBV6-1; the match to TRBD1 covers 8 bases. This CDR3 comprises 16 residues. Germline CDR1 and CDR2: MNHNS and SASEGT. V lost 2 bases, J lost 5 bases, and 8 bases stayed unmatched. The CDR3 region has the DNA TGTGCCAGCAGTGAACACGGAGGGACAGGTGAAAACATTCAGTACTTC. As protein: CASSEHGGTGENIQYF.

This clone was observed a few times. The chain carries TRBV11-2 and TRBJ2-7, with TRBD1 as a possible D gene (5 bases). The V end lost 1 base, the J end lost 5 bases, and 15 bases lay between the germline ends. The CDR3 has 15 amino acids. From germline, CDR1 is SGHAT and CDR2 FQNNGV. The CDR3 sequence: CASSLGGHPGDEQYF. The CDR3 nucleotides read TGTGCCAGCAGCTTAGGAGGACACCCTGGGGACGAGCAGTACTTC. The full variable domain, completed using reference TRBV11-2 and TRBJ2-7, is EAGVAQSPRYKIIEKRQSVAFWCNPISGHATLYWYQQILGQGPKLLIQFQNNGVVDDSQLPKDRFSAERLKGVDSTLKIQPAKLEDSAVYLCASSLGGHPGDEQYFGPGTRLTVT.

J is TRBJ2-3 and V is TRBV4-3; TRBD2 matches at 9 bases. Trimming cost V 1 base and J 4 bases; bases outside gene matches: 6. CDR1 LGHNA and CDR2 YSLEER come from the germline V gene. This CDR3 spans 16 amino acids. In DNA form, the CDR3 reads TGCGCCAGCAGCCAAGGGGGCGGGGGGGCATCAGATACGCAGTATTTT. It is translated as CASSQGGGGASDTQYF.

This chain joins TRBV7-9 and TRBJ2-5, with 7 bases identical to TRBD2. The germline CDR1 and CDR2 sequences are SEHNR and FQNEAQ (reference sequence). J was trimmed by 5 bases and V by 1 base; bases with no gene match: 4. The CDR3 runs to 14 residues. This CDR3 reads CASSLGGGFETQYF. CDR3 DNA: TGTGCCAGCAGCTTAGGGGGGGGTTTCGAGACCCAGTACTTC.

The rearrangement joins TRBV4-2 to TRBJ2-1; D not resolved. With 0 bases removed from V and 12 bases from J, the gap between germline ends came to 12 bases. The CDR3 spans 13 residues. Germline V CDR1 and CDR2: LGHNA, YNFKEQ. For the CDR3, the DNA is TGTGCCAGCAGCCAAGATAAGGCCCGCGGGCAGTTCTTC. Encoded protein: CASSQDKARGQFF.

This clone has only a few counts. The J gene is TRBJ1-5, the V gene TRBV4-2; no firm D call. CDR1 and CDR2 from the germline V gene are LGHNA and YNFKEQ. CDR3 length: 13 amino acids. Trimming cost V 0 bases and J 9 bases, with 9 bases left between them. CDR3 sequence: CASSQDGGRPQHF. The CDR3 bases are TGTGCCAGCAGCCAAGATGGCGGGCGGCCCCAGCATTTT.

This clone appeared a single time. J is TRBJ2-7 and V is TRBV6-1, with 9 bases lining up with TRBD1. Trimming removed 5 bases from V and 6 bases from J; junction bases left unmatched: 8. This CDR3 contains 14 residues. Per the germline V gene, CDR1 is MNHNS and CDR2 is SASEGT. This CDR3 reads CASSRRDRVPEQYF. The CDR3 DNA reads TGTGCCAGCAGTAGAAGGGACAGGGTGCCCGAGCAGTACTTC.

V and J are TRBV9 and TRBJ2-1; tentatively, D is TRBD1 (6 bases). The CDR3 is made up of 16 amino acids. The V end was cut by 4 bases, the J end by 8 bases, with 22 bases between. Germline loops: CDR1 SGDLS, CDR2 YYNGEE. The CDR3 region is CASSTVWGTQMDEQFF. As DNA, the CDR3 is TGTGCCAGCAGCACCGTTTGGGGGACACAAATGGATGAGCAGTTCTTC. The entire variable domain, with the rest obtained from reference TRBV9 and TRBJ2-1, is as follows: DSGVTQTPKHLITATGQRVTLRCSPRSGDLSVYWYQQSLDQGLQFLIQYYNGEERAKGNILERFSAQQFPDLHSELNLSSLELGDSALYFCASSTVWGTQMDEQFFGPGTRLTVL.

The rearrangement uses TRBV13 and TRBJ1-2; TRBD1 matches at 7 bases. Germline-derived CDR1 and CDR2 are PRHDT and FYEKMQ (reference sequence). The CDR3 loop spans 14 amino acids. V lost 4 bases, J lost 5 bases, and 7 bases stayed unmatched. Here the CDR3 reads CASSSETGRYGYTF. For the CDR3, the DNA is TGTGCCAGCAGCTCTGAGACAGGGCGGTATGGCTACACCTTC. Combining the CDR3 with reference TRBV13 and TRBJ1-2 gives the whole variable domain AAGVIQSPRHLIKEKRETATLKCYPIPRHDTVYWYQQGPGQDPQFLISFYEKMQSDKGSIPDRFSAQQFSDYHSELNMSSLELGDSALYFCASSSETGRYGYTFGSGTRLTVV.

In this sample, this clone turned up once. V is TRBV7-2 and J is TRBJ1-6; 7 bases match TRBD1. V dropped 2 bases and J dropped 8; count of bases not matched to a gene: 9. This CDR3 has 16 residues. The germline CDR1 and CDR2 sequences are SGHTA and FQGNSA. This chain's CDR3 is CASSLRSRGGDSPLHF. The CDR3 DNA reads as TGTGCCAGCAGCTTACGGTCGCGAGGGGGCGATTCACCCCTCCACTTT.

This chain links TRBV15 with TRBJ1-2; TRBD1 aligns across 8 bases. The CDR3 is 15 amino acids. Per the germline V gene, CDR1 is LNHNV and CDR2 is YYDKDF (reference sequence). The V segment lost 2 bases and the J segment 3 bases; nucleotides outside the gene matches: 5. The CDR3 loop is CATSRPDRAHYGYTF. In DNA, the CDR3 is TGTGCCACCAGCAGACCGGACAGGGCCCACTATGGCTACACCTTC. Looking up the rest from reference TRBV15 and TRBJ1-2 gives the full variable domain: DAMVIQNPRYQVTQFGKPVTLSCSQTLNHNVMYWYQQKSSQAPKLLFHYYDKDFNNEADTPDNFQSRRPNTSFCFLDIRSPGLGDTAMYLCATSRPDRAHYGYTFGSGTRLTVV.

The rearrangement joins TRBV18 to TRBJ1-1; D uncertain. This CDR3 has 14 residues. Germline loops: CDR1 KGHSH, CDR2 LQKENI. V gave up 3 bases and J gave up 3 bases, with 11 bases separating them. CDR3 nucleotides: TGTGCCAGCTCACCCCGGGTCGGGTACACTGAAGCTTTCTTT. Amino acids: CASSPRVGYTEAFF. Full variable domain (rest looked up from reference TRBV18 and TRBJ1-1): NAGVMQNPRHLVRRRGQEARLRCSPMKGHSHVYWYRQLPEEGLKFMVYLQKENIIDESGMPKERFSAEFPKEGPSILRIQQVVRGDSAAYFCASSPRVGYTEAFFGQGTRLTVV.

The J gene is TRBJ1-3, the V gene TRBV4-3; the D is unclear. The CDR3 spans 15 residues. The germline V and J ends were trimmed by 0 bases and 5 bases, with 11 bases remaining between them. CDR1 and CDR2 from the germline V gene are LGHNA and YSLEER. CDR3 nucleotide sequence: TGCGCCAGCAGCCAAGAATCACAACAAAGAAACACCATATATTTT. Translating gives CASSQESQQRNTIYF.